A selection of T cell receptor beta chains follows, all from one sample in a study of OX40 agonist ivuxolimab in advanced cancers. The method was immunoSEQ multiplex PCR; TCRdb's version includes in-frame clones alone and lacks a portion of them. The sample has more than 65,000 clones, roughly 88% seen once. The material was CD4+ or CD8+ T cells sorted from blood, obtained in a trial of the OX40 agonist ivuxolimab. These receptors all stem from an adult with an advanced solid tumor such as melanoma, head and neck, liver or kidney cancer. CDR3s include the opening cysteine and the closing phenylalanine or tryptophan. D genes are given only for firm matches. For some rows the clone size is stated as once, few or many, or as a class when expanded; others skip it.

j_call: TRBJ2-3
v_call: TRBV7-2
d_call: .
cdr3_length: 12
clone_size: .
cdr3_nt: TGTGCCAGCAGCGGGGTTGGGGATACGCAGTATTTT
cdr3_aa: CASSGVGDTQYF

j_call: TRBJ2-1
v_call: TRBV27
d_call: .
cdr3_length: 11
clone_size: .
cdr3_nt: TGTGCCAGCAGCACGGGGCGGCGTTTCTTCTTC
cdr3_aa: CASSTGRRFFF

j_call: TRBJ2-5
v_call: TRBV6-1
d_call: .
cdr3_length: 11
clone_size: .
cdr3_nt: TGTGCCAGCAGTGAATGGGAGACCCAGTACTTC
cdr3_aa: CASSEWETQYF

j_call: TRBJ2-4
v_call: TRBV4-2
d_call: TRBD2
cdr3_length: 18
clone_size: .
cdr3_nt: TGTGCCAGCAGCCGAAGTAAGAGCGGAGCGGGGGGTAAAAACATTCAGTACTTC
cdr3_aa: CASSRSKSGAGGKNIQYF

j_call: TRBJ2-7
v_call: TRBV6-5
d_call: TRBD2
cdr3_length: 16
clone_size: .
cdr3_nt: TGTGCCAGCAGTTATCTAGCGGAGGGAGACTCCTACGAGCAGTACTTC
cdr3_aa: CASSYLAEGDSYEQYF

j_call: TRBJ2-7
v_call: TRBV6-1
d_call: .
cdr3_length: 14
clone_size: few
cdr3_nt: TGTGCCAGCAGTGAAAATCCGCGGGGGCCACGTGTGTACTTC
cdr3_aa: CASSENPRGPRVYF

j_call: TRBJ1-4
v_call: TRBV6-5
d_call: .
cdr3_length: 16
clone_size: .
cdr3_nt: TGTGCCAGCAGTTCCTTCGATAGGGGTGGGAATGAAAAACTGTTTTTT
cdr3_aa: CASSSFDRGGNEKLFF

j_call: TRBJ2-3
v_call: TRBV30
d_call: .
cdr3_length: 14
clone_size: .
cdr3_nt: TGTGCCTGGACCACGGGGGACCCCGGAGATACGCAGTATTTT
cdr3_aa: CAWTTGDPGDTQYF

j_call: TRBJ2-2
v_call: TRBV27
d_call: TRBD1
cdr3_length: 15
clone_size: .
cdr3_nt: TGTGCCAGCAGTTTTGACAGGGTCGACACCGGGGAGCTGTTTTTT
cdr3_aa: CASSFDRVDTGELFF

j_call: TRBJ2-3
v_call: TRBV28
d_call: .
cdr3_length: 14
clone_size: .
cdr3_nt: TGTGCCAGCAGTTTGAGCGTCGGGACAGATACGCAGTATTTT
cdr3_aa: CASSLSVGTDTQYF

j_call: TRBJ2-7
v_call: TRBV18
d_call: .
cdr3_length: 13
clone_size: .
cdr3_nt: TGTGCCAGCTCCGGGGACGGTGCCTACGAGCAGTACTTC
cdr3_aa: CASSGDGAYEQYF

j_call: TRBJ1-1
v_call: TRBV5-1
d_call: .
cdr3_length: 13
clone_size: .
cdr3_nt: TGCGCCAGCAGCGCCAGGGAGAACACTGAAGCTTTCTTT
cdr3_aa: CASSARENTEAFF